This TCR beta chain was found in a study of early T cells in non-severe SARS-CoV-2 infection (dated by TCRdb to the early 2020s). Broadly, across the study: TCR sequencing used bulk RNA from unsorted whole blood, so alpha and beta chains could not be paired. Results the study describes overall, beyond this receptor: VDJdb matching was skewed toward anti-spike CD8 responses and likely underestimated virus-specific expansions, missing private and CD4 specificities.

To prepare the library, 5' RACE was applied. This sample was sequenced with a NextSeq 500. The TCR library protocol attached unique molecular identifiers to individual cDNA molecules to correct for sequencing error and PCR bias. Both TCR alpha and beta chains were sequenced, and tight co-correlation was observed between alpha and beta sequence abundances in each sample. As for the original processing: Decombinator V4 was used to annotate TCR sequences for V gene, J gene and CDR3. TCRs were defined as expanded if a significant change between any two time points was detected under a Poisson model with p below 0.0001. TCR abundances were normalised to the total number of TCRs sequenced in each sample and reported as counts per million. MAIT TCRs were defined by TRAV1-2 paired with TRAJ12, TRAJ20 or TRAJ33, and iNKT TCRs by TRAV10 paired with TRAJ18. VDJdb, accessed 1 November 2021, was searched for CMV, EBV and SARS-CoV-2 annotated TCRs, with TCRs annotated for multiple antigens excluded. The raw public reads went through TCRdb reprocessing: fastp at Q25, MiXCR clone calling, in-frame beta chains kept. Rows with one shared CDR3 protein collapse into an entry with the most common genes and DNA. The V and J calls and clone size come from TCRdb's table, not from the authors' own analysis. The sample table shows fewer than 50,000 distinct CDR3 sequences, and roughly 4.2% are seen once. The top ten clones comprise approximately 3% of the sample.

This clonotype was recorded at least ten times. The target of this receptor is not known. Base qualities are missing; no much larger clone stands one base away. Relative to germline, V is missing 5 bases and J is missing 2 bases, with 5 bases of the junction outside any gene match. The CDR3 measures 14 amino acids from cysteine to phenylalanine. Only the CDR3 region is kept as DNA, spanning 42 bases read in frame from base 1. Reading the germline V gene gives CDR1 SNHLY and CDR2 FYNNEI. This was a case-control study nested in a cohort of healthcare workers in London, UK, who had nasopharyngeal swab PCR tests and blood samples taken every week. Healthcare workers were enrolled in the week of the UK lockdown, from 23 to 31 March 2020, and were followed every week for up to about 16 weeks.

Recombination connected TRBV2 to TRBJ2-5, and 7 junctional nucleotides match TRBD1. Sequencing was carried out using whole blood. The source of this sequence is an adult who was a healthcare worker with PCR-confirmed SARS-CoV-2 infection or an uninfected control (not recorded which). The nucleotide sequence is TGTGCCAGCAGTTCGGGACAGTTTCAAGAGACCCAGTACTTC. The resulting protein is CASSSGQFQETQYF.